One TCR beta chain is described in this entry. Its antigen remains unidentified. Base qualities are not recorded, but no much larger clone differs from it by a single base. Another Seattle source contributed samples from volunteer blood donors who had recovered from COVID-19. Collaborating institutions collected whole blood in K2EDTA tubes following their own protocols. For TCRbeta analysis, collaborators shipped samples in one of three forms: frozen whole blood, isolated PBMCs, or DNA extracted from either of those sample types. TCRbeta CDR3 regions were amplified from genomic DNA by means of the immunoSEQ Assay, a bias-controlled multiplex PCR. Regarding the original processing steps: Nucleated cell counts per sample were estimated from amplification of reference gene primers within the assay. Sequence reads were collapsed and filtered to measure the absolute abundance of every unique TCRbeta CDR3 rearrangement. Productive Simpson clonality was computed per sample as the square root of Simpson's diversity index over productive rearrangements. As stored in TCRdb, this immuneACCESS dataset retains in-frame rearrangements with V and J assigned. A fraction of the clones does not appear; measured against another copy, unresolved V genes explain less than half of the discrepancy, and the remainder lacks a known reason. Clonal size and the V and J genes are those of that table, whereas D and trimming came from the DNA. This sample holds around 200,000 clones; around nine tenths were observed only once. Of the sample, about 6% falls within the top ten clones.

CDR1 SGHRS and CDR2 YFSETQ were looked up in the germline V gene. Relative to germline, V is 6 bases shorter and J is 8 bases shorter, with 8 bases between their ends. Spanning cysteine to phenylalanine, the CDR3 consists of 11 amino acids. CDR3 DNA only is kept here, 33 bases in frame from base 1. This entry belongs to a study of blood T cell repertoires in COVID-19 (dated by TCRdb to the early 2020s). Regarding the research as a whole: Collaborator samples came from the United States, Italy and Spain and covered acute and convalescent phases of COVID-19. The prospective study material was composed of cDNA or gDNA derived from T cells, B-cell-depleted T cells, or PBMCs. Deeply sampled blood TCRbeta repertoires from subjects exposed to, actively infected with, or recovered from COVID-19 were included in the dataset. The repertoires were made available in a free public database intended to serve as a resource for research on the immune response to SARS-CoV-2. Samples came from the ongoing ImmuneRACE study (first 160 participants) plus 1,254 subjects from 6 global collaborators. Sample metadata almost always included a de-identified subject ID, COVID-19 status, age in years and sex. Where available, HLA class I and class II types were taken from metadata supplied by the sample provider and were not determined by assay-based typing. Beyond this particular receptor, the publication reports: The amount of clinical and demographic metadata varied by source and participant and was provided uncurated.

Sequencing was performed on peripheral blood. This TCR came from a man aged 60-69 years who had recovered from COVID-19. The chain is made from TRBV5-1 and TRBJ2-2; a tentative D match to TRBD2 spans 6 bases. The nucleotide sequence reads TGCGCCAGCACCGGGGGAGGGGAGCTGTTTTTT. Its product reads: CASTGGGELFF.